This TCR beta chain was retrieved from a study of tissue T cells after allogeneic stem cell transplantation. Points from the study as a whole: Only a limited share of tissue TCRs appeared in blood or spleen. Anatomically similar tissues had similar TCR repertoires within each patient. Shared clones across patients were few; motif clustering revealed tissue-specific shared signatures.

Method: immunoSEQ multiplex PCR; TCRdb's copy keeps in-frame clones and lacks some. The data contain tens of thousands of clones, about 73% of them singletons. Germline values: CDR1 NNHDY, CDR2 SYVADS. The CDR3 consists of 13 residues. Deletions cut 1 base from V and 5 bases from J, with 9 bases between. Worth noting for this clone: Its specificity is unknown. Each gene name is a mouse one. Read coverage stops 1 residue before the CDR3 terminus; the germline J gene supplies the remainder.

This TCR came from a pool of C57BL/6 mice in good health. Sequencing input: sorted cells pooled from one or two spleens. This rearrangement joins TRBV13-3 to TRBJ1-2; possibly TRBD1 for D (5 bases). CDR3 bases read: TGTGCCAGCAGTGATAGGGGTAGATCCGACTACACC. Its protein product is CASSDRGRSDYT. The entire CDR3 protein reads CASSDRGRSDYTF.